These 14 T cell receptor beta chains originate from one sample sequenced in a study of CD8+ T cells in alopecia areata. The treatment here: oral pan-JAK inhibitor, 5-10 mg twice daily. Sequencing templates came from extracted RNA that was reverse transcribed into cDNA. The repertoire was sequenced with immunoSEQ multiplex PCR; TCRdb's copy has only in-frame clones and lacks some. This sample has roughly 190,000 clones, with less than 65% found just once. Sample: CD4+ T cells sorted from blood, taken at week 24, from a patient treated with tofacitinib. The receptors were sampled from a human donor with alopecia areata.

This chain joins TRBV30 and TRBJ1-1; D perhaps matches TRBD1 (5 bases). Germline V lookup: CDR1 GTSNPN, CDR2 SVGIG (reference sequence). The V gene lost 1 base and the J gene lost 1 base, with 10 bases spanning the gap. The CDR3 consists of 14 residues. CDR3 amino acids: CAWSAAGENTEAFF. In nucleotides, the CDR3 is TGTGCCTGGAGTGCAGCGGGGGAGAACACTGAAGCTTTCTTT.

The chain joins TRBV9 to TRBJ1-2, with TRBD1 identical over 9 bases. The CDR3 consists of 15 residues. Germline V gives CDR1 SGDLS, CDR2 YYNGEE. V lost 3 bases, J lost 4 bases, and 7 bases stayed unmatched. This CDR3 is CASSDGTGRGYGYTF. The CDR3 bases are TGTGCCAGCAGCGATGGGACAGGGAGAGGCTATGGCTACACCTTC.

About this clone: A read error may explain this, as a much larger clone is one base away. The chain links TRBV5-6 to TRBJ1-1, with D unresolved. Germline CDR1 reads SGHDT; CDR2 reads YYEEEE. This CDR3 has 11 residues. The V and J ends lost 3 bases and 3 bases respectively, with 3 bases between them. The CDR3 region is CASSWDTEAFF. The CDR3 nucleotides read TGTGCCAGCAGCTGGGACACTGAAGCTTTCTTT.

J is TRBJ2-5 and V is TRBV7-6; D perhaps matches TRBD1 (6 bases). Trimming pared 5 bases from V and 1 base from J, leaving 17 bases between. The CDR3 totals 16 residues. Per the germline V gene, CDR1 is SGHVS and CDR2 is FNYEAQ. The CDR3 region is CASSTQGPLVQETQYF. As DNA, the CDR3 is TGTGCCAGCAGCACACAGGGCCCCCTGGTCCAAGAGACCCAGTACTTC.

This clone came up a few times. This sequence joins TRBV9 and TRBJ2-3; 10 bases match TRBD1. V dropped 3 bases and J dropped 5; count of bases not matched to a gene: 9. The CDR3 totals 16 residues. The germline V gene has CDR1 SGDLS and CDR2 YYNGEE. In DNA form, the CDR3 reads TGTGCCAGCAGCGGTCGACAGGGGGCGTTGGGAGATACGCAGTATTTT. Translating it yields CASSGRQGALGDTQYF.

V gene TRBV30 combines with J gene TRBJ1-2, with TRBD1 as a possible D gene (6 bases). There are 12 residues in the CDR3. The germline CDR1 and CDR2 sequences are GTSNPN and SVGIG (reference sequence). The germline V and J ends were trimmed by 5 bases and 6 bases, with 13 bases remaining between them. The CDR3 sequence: CAWQDSGDGYTF. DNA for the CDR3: TGTGCCTGGCAGGACTCAGGGGATGGCTACACCTTC.

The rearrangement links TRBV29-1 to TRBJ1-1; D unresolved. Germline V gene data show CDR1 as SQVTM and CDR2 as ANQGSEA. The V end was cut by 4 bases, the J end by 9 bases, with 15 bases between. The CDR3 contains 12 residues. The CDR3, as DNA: TGCAGCGTTGGCTTACAGACGGGTCAAGCTTTCTTT. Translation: CSVGLQTGQAFF.

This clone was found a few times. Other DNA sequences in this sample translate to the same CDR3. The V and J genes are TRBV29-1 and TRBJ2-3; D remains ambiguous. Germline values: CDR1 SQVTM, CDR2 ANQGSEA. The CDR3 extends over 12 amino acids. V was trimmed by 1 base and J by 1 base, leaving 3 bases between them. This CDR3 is CSVEVGTDTQYF. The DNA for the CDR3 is TGCAGCGTTGAAGTGGGCACAGATACGCAGTATTTT.

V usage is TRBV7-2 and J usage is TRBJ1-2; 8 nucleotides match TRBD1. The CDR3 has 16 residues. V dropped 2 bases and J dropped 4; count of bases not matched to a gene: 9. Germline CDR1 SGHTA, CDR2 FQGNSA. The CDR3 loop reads CASSLRPLGTGYGYTF. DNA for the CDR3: TGTGCCAGCAGCTTAAGGCCCCTAGGGACAGGCTATGGCTACACCTTC.

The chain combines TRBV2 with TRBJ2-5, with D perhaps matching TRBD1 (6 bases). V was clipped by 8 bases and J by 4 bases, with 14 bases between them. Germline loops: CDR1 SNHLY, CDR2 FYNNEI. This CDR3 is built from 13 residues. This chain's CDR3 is CASQQGSAETQYF. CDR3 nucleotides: TGTGCCAGCCAACAGGGTTCGGCAGAGACCCAGTACTTC.

This chain's CDR3 is CASSVRQGDTQYF. As DNA, the CDR3 is TGTGCCAGCAGCGTAAGGCAGGGGGATACGCAGTATTTT. The chain is built from TRBV7-2 and TRBJ2-3; maybe TRBD1 (6 bases). V gave up 5 bases and J gave up 6 bases, with 12 bases separating them. This CDR3 is 13 amino acids long. Germline lookup yields CDR1 SGHTA and CDR2 FQGNSA.

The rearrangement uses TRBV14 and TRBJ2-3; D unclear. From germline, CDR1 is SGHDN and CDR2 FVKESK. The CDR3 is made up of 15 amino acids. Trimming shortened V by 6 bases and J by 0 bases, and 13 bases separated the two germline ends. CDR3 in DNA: TGTGCCAGCAGAGGAATTGCCTCTAGCACAGATACGCAGTATTTT. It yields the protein CASRGIASSTDTQYF.

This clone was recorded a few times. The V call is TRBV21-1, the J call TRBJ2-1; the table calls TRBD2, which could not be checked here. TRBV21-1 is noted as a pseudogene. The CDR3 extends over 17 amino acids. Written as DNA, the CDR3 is TGTGCCAGCCGCCGAACGGGAAAGGGAGGGACCTACAATGAGCAGTTCTTC. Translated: CASRRTGKGGTYNEQFF.

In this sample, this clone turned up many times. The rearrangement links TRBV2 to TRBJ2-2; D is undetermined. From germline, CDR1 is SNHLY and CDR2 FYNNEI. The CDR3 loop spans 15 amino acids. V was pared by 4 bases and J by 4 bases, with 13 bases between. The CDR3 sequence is CASSVSQWATGELFF. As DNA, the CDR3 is TGTGCCAGCAGTGTAAGCCAATGGGCCACCGGGGAGCTGTTTTTT.